The 10 T cell receptor beta chains below all came from one sample that was sequenced in a study of blood T cell repertoires in COVID-19. The method was immunoSEQ multiplex PCR; TCRdb's version includes in-frame clones alone and lacks a portion of them. The repertoire holds fewer than 300,000 clones, with over 75% as singletons. The source material was peripheral blood. These receptors were taken from a woman aged 45-65 years with acute or convalescent COVID-19.

The chain is built from TRBV3-1 (or the pseudogene TRBV3-2) and TRBJ1-2, with 7 bases aligning to TRBD1. V lost 1 base to trimming and J lost 0 bases; unmatched junction nucleotides: 5. Per germline, CDR1 LGHDT and CDR2 YNNKEL (reference sequence). The CDR3 loop spans 16 amino acids. DNA of the CDR3: TGTGCCAGCAGCCAAGGACAGGGTGAGCCTAACTATGGCTACACCTTC. This sequence encodes CASSQGQGEPNYGYTF.

The chain links TRBV19 to TRBJ2-1; D is uncertain. V shed 3 bases and J shed 5 bases, with 8 bases lying between them. CDR3 length equals 13 residues. CDR1 is LNHDA, CDR2 SQIVND, per germline (reference sequence). The CDR3, as DNA: TGTGCCAGTAGTATGAGCTCGAACAATGAGCAGTTCTTC. It translates to CASSMSSNNEQFF. The whole variable domain, remainder taken from reference TRBV19 and TRBJ2-1, is DGGITQSPKYLFRKEGQNVTLSCEQNLNHDAMYWYRQDPGQGLRLIYYSQIVNDFQKGDIAEGYSVSREKKESFPLTVTSAQKNPTAFYLCASSMSSNNEQFFGPGTRLTVL.

The chain has TRBV5-1 and TRBJ2-7, with TRBD1 matching 7 bases. This CDR3 has 14 amino acids. V was clipped by 4 bases and J by 6 bases; unmatched bases: 10. Germline V lookup: CDR1 SGHRS, CDR2 YFSETQ. The CDR3 spells CASSPGQVDGEQYF. The CDR3 bases are TGCGCCAGCAGCCCAGGACAGGTGGATGGCGAGCAGTACTTC.

This chain links TRBV10-3 with TRBJ1-2; 10 bases map to TRBD1. The CDR3 loop spans 12 amino acids. Germline CDR1 ENHRY, CDR2 SYGVKD. V lost 7 bases and J lost 6; bases outside the gene matches: 2. In nucleotides, the CDR3 is TGTGCCATCAAGGACAGGGGGGATGGCTACACCTTC. Its protein product is CAIKDRGDGYTF.

The J gene is TRBJ1-1, the V gene TRBV28, with 8 nucleotides matching TRBD1. The CDR3 runs to 14 residues. Per the germline V gene, CDR1 is MDHEN and CDR2 is SYDVKM. J lost 0 bases, V lost 4 bases, and 1 base had no gene match. Here the CDR3 reads CASSSGGLNTEAFF. In DNA form, the CDR3 reads TGTGCCAGCAGTTCAGGGGGCCTGAACACTGAAGCTTTCTTT.

The chain links TRBV7-2 to TRBJ2-2, with TRBD1 matching 8 bases. V trimming: 6 bases; J trimming: 4 bases; junction bases outside the gene matches: 4. The CDR3 loop spans 14 amino acids. The germline V gene encodes CDR1 SGHTA and CDR2 FQGNSA. The CDR3 spells CASRADRATGELFF. The CDR3 coding sequence is TGTGCCAGCAGGGCGGACAGGGCCACCGGGGAGCTGTTTTTT.

V is TRBV6-6 and J is TRBJ1-5; 7 nucleotides line up with TRBD1. CDR1 is MNHNY and CDR2 is SVGAGI in the germline V gene (reference sequence). This CDR3 has 15 residues. The V segment lost 6 bases and the J segment 0 bases; nucleotides outside the gene matches: 5. CDR3 bases: TGTGCCAGCAGAAACCGGGACAGTAGCAATCAGCCCCAGCATTTT. It translates to CASRNRDSSNQPQHF.

V is TRBV12-3 or TRBV12-4 and J is TRBJ2-7; 7 bases are shared with TRBD1. V was pared by 4 bases and J by 11 bases, with 5 bases of the junction left unmatched. This CDR3 contains 11 residues. CDR3 amino acids: CASSSRGREYF. The CDR3 nucleotides read TGTGCCAGCAGTTCGAGGGGGCGGGAGTACTTC.

This clone was seen once. V is TRBV12-3 or TRBV12-4 and J is TRBJ1-2; unclear D gene. Trimming cost V 6 bases and J 3 bases, with 8 bases left between them. CDR3 size: 12 residues. CDR3 sequence reads: CASSQAYYGYTF. CDR3 in DNA: TGTGCCAGCAGCCAGGCGTACTATGGCTACACCTTC.

J is TRBJ1-2 and V is TRBV18, with 8 positions matching TRBD1. CDR1 is KGHSH and CDR2 is LQKENI in the germline V gene. J gave up 4 bases and V 3 bases, and 7 bases lay outside the gene matches. This CDR3 has 15 residues. CDR3 protein: CASSPTGDLSYGYTF. The CDR3 DNA follows: TGTGCCAGCTCACCGACAGGGGATCTGAGCTATGGCTACACCTTC.